One TCR beta chain is described in this entry. The target antigen is unknown. The trim removed 5 bases at V and 2 bases at J, leaving 9 bases unmatched. The germline gives CDR1 MDHEN, CDR2 SYDVKM. The CDR3 runs to 16 residues. This entry comes from a study of blood T cells in healthy people across ages. The study's findings and limits: Both naive CD4+ cell counts and diversity were greater in long-lived donors than in aged donors.

Healthy Caucasians from Russia aged roughly 6 to 95 served as donors. PCR was performed a second time for roughly 6 to 12 cycles using a sample-barcoded 5' primer and a J-beta primer mix. TCRdb redid the calling of the 5' RACE reads with MiXCR, one entry per CDR3 protein. The data hold about 670,000 distinct CDR3 sequences, with under 65% observed a single time. The source is an elderly woman in good health. Source material: blood. The chain has TRBV28 and TRBJ2-5, with 9 bases identical to TRBD1. The CDR3 DNA reads TGTGCCAGCAGTGGTCCCGGGACAGGGTCTCAAGAGACCCAGTACTTC. It is translated as CASSGPGTGSQETQYF.